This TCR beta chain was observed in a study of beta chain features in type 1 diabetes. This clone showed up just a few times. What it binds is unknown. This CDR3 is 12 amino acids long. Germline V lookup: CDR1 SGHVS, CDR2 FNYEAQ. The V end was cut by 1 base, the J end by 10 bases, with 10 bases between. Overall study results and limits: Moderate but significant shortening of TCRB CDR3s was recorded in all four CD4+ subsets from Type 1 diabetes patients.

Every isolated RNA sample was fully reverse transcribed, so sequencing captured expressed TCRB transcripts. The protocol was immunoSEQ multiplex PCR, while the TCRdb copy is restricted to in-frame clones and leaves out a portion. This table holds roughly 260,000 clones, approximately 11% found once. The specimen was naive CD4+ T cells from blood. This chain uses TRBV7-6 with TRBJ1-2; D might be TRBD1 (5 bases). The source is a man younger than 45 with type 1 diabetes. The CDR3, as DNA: TGTGCCAGCAGCTTAGAGGGAGGGACCTACACCTTC. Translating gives CASSLEGGTYTF.